This T cell receptor (beta chain) was obtained from a study of T cells in Graves' hyperthyroidism and ophthalmopathy. About the research overall: Peripheral blood was acquired at first diagnosis, ahead of any therapy whatsoever. General observations from the study: In the blood, most expanded thyroid clonotypes above 0.001 appeared as well.

Template material for amplifying TCR beta CDR3 regions consisted of RNA transcripts. Carried out on the TCR CDR3, a first-round RT-PCR used the HTBI primer set. Each CDR3 protein is one row after TCRdb ran MiXCR on the multiplex PCR reads. There are about 620,000 distinct CDR3 sequences in the sample; under 20% occur only once, and around 4% lies in the top ten. The CDR3 is 18 amino acids. Per germline, CDR1 SEHNR and CDR2 FQNEAQ (reference sequence). A note on this clonotype: The antigen is unknown. At one of its ends the junction is not consistent with the germline gene, which may arise from a read error.

Hyperthyroidism of Graves' type that showed no ophthalmopathy progression within 18 months was stable. Those patients with uncontrolled infection, other autoimmune disease, pregnancy or lactation were excluded. V usage is TRBV7-9 and J usage is TRBJ2-1, with 13 nucleotides matching TRBD2. This TCR came from a woman in her twenties or thirties with Graves' hyperthyroidism. Sequenced: blood. CDR3 nucleotides: TGTGCCAGCAGCGTAGCGATTCGAACTAGCGGGAGGGGAGATGAGCAGTTCTTC. Translation: CASSVAIRTSGRGDEQFF.